A selection of T cell receptor beta chains follows, all from one sample in a study of T cell changes during pregnancy in multiple sclerosis. The data were produced by immunoSEQ multiplex PCR, yet TCRdb's version contains in-frame clones alone and is incomplete. The sample includes roughly 20,000 clones, about 89% of them seen just once. Sequencing used CD8+ T cells from peripheral blood mononuclear cells, obtained in the first trimester of pregnancy. The receptors come from a female donor with multiple sclerosis, enrolled in a pregnancy study. Both conserved end residues are trimmed from each CDR3.

TRBV4-3	TRBJ1-3	ASSQDRVSGNTIY
TRBV6-1	TRBJ2-1	ASSEAGEGYNEQF
TRBV9	TRBJ1-1	ASSVVQEAGDTEAF
TRBV9	TRBJ2-1	ASSSQGGSYNEQF
TRBV10-3	TRBJ2-1	AISDSGPYNEQF
TRBV5-1	TRBJ1-3	ASSFQGGGNTIY
TRBV5-4	TRBJ2-1	ASSTRTSGSYRF
TRBV5-4	TRBJ2-7	ASSLGGLGTFYEQY
TRBV27	TRBJ2-1	ASSRTLAGPSDEQF
TRBV28	TRBJ2-1	ASSILAGDNEQF
TRBV6-5	TRBJ2-6	ASSYDRGSGANVLT
TRBV19	TRBJ2-7	ASSMGRYEQY
TRBV18	TRBJ1-4	ASSPGQGTNEKLF
TRBV5-1	TRBJ2-3	ASSHIAGGTDTQY
TRBV28	TRBJ2-3	ASSTTGLAGFTDTQY
TRBV30	TRBJ2-5	AWSVSEETQY
TRBV23-1	TRBJ2-1	ASRERGRNEQF
TRBV29-1	TRBJ1-5	SVEGGGDQPQH
TRBV6-4	TRBJ2-3	ASSESPGAGFTDTQY
TRBV5-4	TRBJ2-1	ASSSSGSSYNEQF
TRBV19	TRBJ2-1	ASSIPGGSYNEQF
TRBV9	TRBJ2-1	ASSVDGAGGSSYNEQF
TRBV15	TRBJ1-1	ATSMTGGGGTEAF
TRBV11-2	TRBJ2-2	ASYNSAGELF
TRBV9	TRBJ1-1	ASSVVPRGHPNTEAF
TRBV5-8	TRBJ1-1	ASSLWASAEAF
TRBV7-8	TRBJ2-7	ASSLASYSGRTHEQY
TRBV7-8	TRBJ2-7	ASSWGRDTNYEQY